This note documents a single T cell receptor (beta chain) sequence. Within the sample, other DNA sequences also encode this same CDR3. The data were taken from a study of blood T cell repertoires in COVID-19. Study background: COVID-19 samples, acute and convalescent, were from the United States, Italy and Spain. Sources were T cells, B-cell-depleted T cells, or PBMCs; the material itself was cDNA or gDNA.

Per the authors' pipeline: Estimation of nucleated cell counts relied on the amplification of reference gene primers. Sequencing used immunoSEQ multiplex PCR; TCRdb keeps in-frame clones, though not all of them. That table is the source of V, J and clone size, and D and trimming were worked out from the DNA. Of about 64,000 clones in the sample, just over 85% are singletons; the top ten hold approximately 40%. Per germline, CDR1 SQVTM and CDR2 ANQGSEA. The CDR3 totals 13 residues. Trimming cost V 4 bases and J 3 bases, with 13 bases left between them. Patients in Seattle were enrolled during active infection, then followed longitudinally.

The origin of this receptor is a woman aged 55-69 years with COVID-19, enrolled during active disease. Sequencing was carried out using peripheral blood. The chain combines TRBV29-1 with TRBJ2-7, with TRBD1 as a possible D gene (6 bases). The CDR3 sequence is CSVVQGPSYEQYF. CDR3 nucleotide sequence: TGCAGCGTTGTGCAGGGGCCAAGCTACGAGCAGTACTTC.